The text below deals with one T cell receptor beta chain. Its cognate antigen is unknown. Three rounds of nested PCR, following a modified ARM-PCR protocol, produced the TCRbeta library. TCRdb processed the multiplex PCR reads anew with MiXCR; each CDR3 protein has one entry. Of tens of thousands of distinct CDR3 sequences listed, roughly 80% are singletons. These data come from a study of tumor and adjacent non-tumor tissue in lung cancer. The germline CDR1 and CDR2 sequences are DFQATT and SNEGSKA (reference sequence). The CDR3 covers 14 residues. The template was RNA from unsorted bulk tissue. Study-level results: Top 100 clones took a larger repertoire share in normal lung. TCR diversity was significantly greater in tumor than normal lung tissue.

Material for sequencing was lung tumor tissue. The rearrangement uses TRBV20-1 and TRBJ2-7; 11 nucleotides agree with TRBD2. The TCR sequence derives from a woman aged 50 to 60 with non-small cell lung cancer. The CDR3 bases are TGCAGCTCTAGAGACCGGACTAGCGGGCTAGAGCAGTACTTC. This codes for CSSRDRTSGLEQYF.